These T cell receptor beta chains were read from a single sample in a study of shared clonotypes between healthy human individuals. Generated by immunoSEQ multiplex PCR, the TCRdb table keeps only in-frame clones and is missing some. There are about 2.4 million clones in the sample; approximately 93% occur only once, and approximately 0.36% lies in the top ten. The specimen sequenced was naive CD4+ T cells from PBMCs. These receptors originate from a man between 18 and 35 years old in good health. Some clones in this sample may be carry-over from other donors' samples. Both conserved end residues are part of each CDR3. Each record gives: J gene, V gene, D gene, clone size, CDR3 DNA, CDR3 protein. D genes are given only for firm matches. Size is omitted from some rows. Given values are once, few, many or a class for expanded clones.

TRBJ2-3,TRBV28,NA,NA,TGTGCCAGCAGACCCTTTTCTATCGCAGATACGCAGTATTTT,CASRPFSIADTQYF
TRBJ1-3,TRBV28,NA,NA,TGTGCCAGCAGTCCCGGCCCCCGGGGGGGCACCATATATTTT,CASSPGPRGGTIYF
TRBJ1-5,TRBV27,TRBD1,NA,TGTGCCAGCAGTTTTGGCAGGGGGTTGGATCAGCCCCAGCATTTT,CASSFGRGLDQPQHF
TRBJ1-4,TRBV19,TRBD1,NA,TGTGCCAGTAGTCCCTGGACAGGGGCCCTTGAAAAACTGTTTTTT,CASSPWTGALEKLFF
TRBJ1-1,TRBV5-1,NA,NA,TGCGCCAGCAGCCTCGAAGGTACTGAAGCTTTCTTT,CASSLEGTEAFF
TRBJ1-2,TRBV5-1,NA,NA,TGCGCCAGCAGCTTGGCTCAAACAGGGTTCGAGGGCTACACCTTC,CASSLAQTGFEGYTF
TRBJ1-1,TRBV19,NA,NA,TGTGCCAGTAGTATAGATCTTGGGGGGTTCACTGAAGCTTTCTTT,CASSIDLGGFTEAFF
TRBJ2-7,TRBV7-2,TRBD2,NA,TGTGCCAGCAGCCGGGGGGGACGGGGGCCCTACGAGCAGTACTTC,CASSRGGRGPYEQYF
TRBJ1-2,TRBV5-4,NA,NA,TGTGCCAGCAGCTTTGACGGGAACTATGGCTACACCTTC,CASSFDGNYGYTF
TRBJ2-1,TRBV19,TRBD2,NA,TGTGCCAGTAGTCCTTGGACCGGTGCGGGGGTTCTGAATTACAATGAGCAGTTCTTC,CASSPWTGAGVLNYNEQFF
TRBJ1-2,TRBV28,NA,NA,TGTGCCAGCAGTTTATCAGTCCTGGGGGGCTATGGCTACACCTTC,CASSLSVLGGYGYTF
TRBJ2-5,TRBV2,NA,once,TGTGCCAGCAGAATACTCCGGGATCAAGAGACCCAGTACTTC,CASRILRDQETQYF
TRBJ1-4,TRBV29-1,NA,once,TGCAGCGTTGGTACGGGGTCGTCTAATGAAAAACTGTTTTTT,CSVGTGSSNEKLFF
TRBJ1-6,TRBV4-1,NA,NA,TGCGCCAGCAGCCAAGATGGGGACAATTCACCCCTCCACTTT,CASSQDGDNSPLHF
TRBJ2-1,TRBV29-1,TRBD2,NA,TGCAGCGTTCGGGCTAGCGGGAGGAATGAGCAGTTCTTC,CSVRASGRNEQFF
TRBJ2-6,TRBV25-1,NA,NA,TGTGCGGCATCCTCTGGGGCCAACGTCCTGACTTTC,CAASSGANVLTF
TRBJ1-3,TRBV2,NA,NA,TGTGCCAGCACCCTTTCGGGGGGCGAGGGTGACACCATATATTTT,CASTLSGGEGDTIYF
TRBJ1-1,TRBV6-1,NA,NA,TGTGCCAGCACTCGACAGGCGAACACTGAAGCTTTCTTT,CASTRQANTEAFF
TRBJ1-1,TRBV6-4,NA,few,TGTGCCAGCAGTGACGGTGAAGCTTTCTTT,CASSDGEAFF
TRBJ1-1,TRBV25-1,NA,NA,TGTGCCAGCAGTGGGGTCCGGGCAGGGCCGAACACTGAAGCTTTCTTT,CASSGVRAGPNTEAFF
TRBJ1-1,TRBV5-6,NA,few,TGTGCCAGCAGCTTGGGCACTGAAGCTTTCTTT,CASSLGTEAFF
TRBJ1-5,TRBV7-2,NA,NA,TGTGCCAGCACCTCAACCACTAGCAATCAGCCCCAGCATTTT,CASTSTTSNQPQHF
TRBJ1-4,TRBV4-2,NA,NA,TGTGCCAGCAGCCAAGATCTGGGGTTTGCTAATGAAAAACTGTTTTTT,CASSQDLGFANEKLFF
TRBJ1-5,TRBV19,NA,NA,TGTGCCAGTAGTCGTGACCGCTTTGGTAGCAATCAGCCCCAGCATTTT,CASSRDRFGSNQPQHF
TRBJ2-7,TRBV18,TRBD2,once,TGTGCCAGCTCACCAGTTTTGGGACTAGCTCACGAGCAGTACTTC,CASSPVLGLAHEQYF
TRBJ1-4,TRBV5-4,TRBD1,NA,TGTGCCAGCAGCTCCCTACCCCCCGGGACAGGCGGAAAACTGTTTTTT,CASSSLPPGTGGKLFF
TRBJ2-7,TRBV4-1,TRBD1,NA,TGCGCCAGCAGCCAAGCTTATCCCCGGGACAGGGCCTACGAGCAGTACTTC,CASSQAYPRDRAYEQYF
TRBJ1-1,TRBV5-1,NA,NA,TGCGCCAGCAGCCCCGGGCCGGCAGTCACTGAAGCTTTCTTT,CASSPGPAVTEAFF
TRBJ2-6,TRBV9,TRBD1,NA,TGTGCCAGCAGCGTAGAAAAGGACAGGGCGTTTGGTGGGGCCAACGTCCTGACTTTC,CASSVEKDRAFGGANVLTF
TRBJ2-5,TRBV6-1,TRBD2,NA,TGTGCCAGCAGTGAAGGTGGTGGTAGCGGGAGGGCCGTAGAGACCCAGTACTTC,CASSEGGGSGRAVETQYF
TRBJ2-5,TRBV5-1,TRBD2,NA,TGCGCCAGCAGCTCAACACAACCCGGACTAGCGGGAGTCCAAGAGACCCAGTACTTC,CASSSTQPGLAGVQETQYF
TRBJ2-7,TRBV9,TRBD2,NA,TGTGCCAGCAGCGTAGCCGGGACTAGCGGCTACGAGCAGTACTTC,CASSVAGTSGYEQYF
TRBJ1-1,TRBV29-1,NA,few,TGCAGCGTCCAACAGTGGGGTCGACAGCCGAACACTGAAGCTTTCTTT,CSVQQWGRQPNTEAFF
TRBJ1-1,TRBV4-1,NA,NA,TGCGCCAGCAGCCAGGGCCCGAGCACTGAAGCTTTCTTT,CASSQGPSTEAFF
TRBJ1-4,TRBV4-3,TRBD1,NA,TGCGCCAGCAGCCAAGAGGATCAGGGGGCGGCGAAACTGTTTTTT,CASSQEDQGAAKLFF
TRBJ2-3,TRBV7-9,NA,NA,TGTGCCAGCAGCTTACAGGGAGTGGGCACAGATACGCAGTATTTT,CASSLQGVGTDTQYF
TRBJ1-2,TRBV2,TRBD1,NA,TGTGCCAGCAGTAAGGGACAGGCAAACTATGGCTACACCTTC,CASSKGQANYGYTF
TRBJ2-7,TRBV6-4,TRBD2,NA,TGTGCCAGCTTCCCGAGGGGAGGGTACGAGCAGTACTTC,CASFPRGGYEQYF
TRBJ2-3,TRBV7-3,NA,NA,TGTGCCAGCAGCTTAGGGTCCGCTAGCCGCACAGATACGCAGTATTTT,CASSLGSASRTDTQYF
TRBJ2-1,TRBV9,NA,NA,TGTGCCAGCAGCGTGGGCGGGATCTCCTACAATGAGCAGTTCTTC,CASSVGGISYNEQFF
TRBJ2-7,TRBV6-1,TRBD1,NA,TGTGCCAGCAGTGAATATATTGTGGTCGGACAGGGCTACGAGCAGTACTTC,CASSEYIVVGQGYEQYF
TRBJ2-7,TRBV28,NA,NA,TGTGCCAGCAGTTTGGTAGGGAACCTCTACGAGCAGTACTTC,CASSLVGNLYEQYF
TRBJ2-7,TRBV21-1,NA,NA,TGTGCCAGCTCGGGTCCGGAATACGAGCAGTACTTC,CASSGPEYEQYF
TRBJ2-1,TRBV6-1,NA,NA,TGTGCCAGCAGTGAAGTGGGTCTAGTCCCCTTCTTC,CASSEVGLVPFF